The rows below give T cell receptor beta chains drawn from one sample of a study of T cells in Graves' hyperthyroidism and ophthalmopathy. One entry per CDR3 protein, called by TCRdb with MiXCR from the multiplex PCR reads. Of some 600,000 distinct CDR3 sequences listed, around 14% were seen once; the top ten hold roughly 6.2%. Specimen: blood. Receptors were obtained from a woman in her 30s with Graves' hyperthyroidism that later progressed to Graves' ophthalmopathy. CDR3s include the opening cysteine and the closing phenylalanine or tryptophan. A D gene is named only where the DNA matches it firmly. The size entry is marked missing in some rows and otherwise reads once, few, many or a size class.

J gene,D gene,clone size,CDR3 length,V gene,CDR3 protein,CDR3 DNA
TRBJ2-3,TRBD2,few,16,TRBV7-3,CASSRGTSGSRDTQYF,TGTGCCAGCAGCAGAGGGACTAGCGGGAGTCGAGATACGCAGTATTTT
TRBJ2-2,NA,many,16,TRBV11-3,CASSPSGSPGTGELFF,TGTGCCAGCAGCCCCAGCGGCTCCCCGGGAACCGGGGAGCTGTTTTTT
TRBJ1-4,TRBD1,NA,14,TRBV18,CASSPTGRGEELFF,TGTGCCAGCTCACCGACAGGGAGGGGAGAGGAACTGTTTTTT
TRBJ2-7,NA,many,15,TRBV24-1,CATSDYPADSYEQYF,TGTGCCACCAGTGATTATCCAGCGGATTCCTACGAGCAGTACTTC
TRBJ2-7,TRBD2,many,16,TRBV12-3/TRBV12-4,CASSYTGLGTSYEQYF,TGTGCCAGCAGTTATACCGGACTAGGGACCTCCTACGAGCAGTACTTC
TRBJ1-5,TRBD1,many,15,TRBV7-8,CASSHRGQGNQPQHF,TGTGCCAGCAGCCACCGGGGACAGGGGAATCAGCCCCAGCATTTT
TRBJ1-1,NA,many,12,TRBV19,CASSSPTAEAFF,TGTGCCAGTAGTTCTCCGACAGCTGAAGCTTTCTTT
TRBJ2-4,NA,many,14,TRBV4-3,CASSLAVAKNIQYF,TGCGCCAGCAGCCTCGCAGTGGCCAAAAACATTCAGTACTTC
TRBJ2-5,TRBD2,many,15,TRBV10-3,CATSGTSGTGETQYF,TGTGCCACCAGCGGGACTAGCGGTACGGGGGAGACCCAGTACTTC
TRBJ1-5,NA,many,16,TRBV12-3/TRBV12-4,CASSPFSPASNQPQHF,TGTGCCAGCAGCCCCTTCTCGCCAGCTAGCAATCAGCCCCAGCATTTT
TRBJ2-5,NA,many,13,TRBV12-3/TRBV12-4,CASSFRVRETQYF,TGTGCCAGCAGTTTCAGGGTTAGGGAGACCCAGTACTTC
TRBJ2-5,NA,many,11,TRBV27,CASSLFGTQYF,TGTGCCAGCAGTTTATTTGGGACCCAGTACTTC
TRBJ2-1,NA,NA,14,TRBV27,CASSFRAGYNEQFF,TGTGCCAGCAGTTTTCGGGCGGGGTACAATGAGCAGTTCTTC
TRBJ1-5,TRBD1,many,15,TRBV7-2,CASSSGQGVRQPQHF,TGTGCCAGCAGCTCGGGACAGGGGGTACGCCAGCCCCAGCATTTT
TRBJ2-6,NA,many,17,TRBV5-1,CASSQTELASGANVLTF,TGCGCCAGCAGCCAGACGGAGCTTGCCTCTGGGGCCAACGTCCTGACTTTC
TRBJ2-1,TRBD2,many,16,TRBV7-9,CASTPEASGSLDEQFF,TGTGCCAGCACCCCCGAGGCTAGCGGGAGTTTGGATGAGCAGTTCTTC
TRBJ2-4,TRBD2,NA,18,TRBV20-1,CSARRLAGGPLPLNIQYF,TGCAGTGCTAGACGTCTAGCGGGAGGACCGCTCCCTCTAAACATTCAGTACTTC
TRBJ2-7,NA,few,14,TRBV11-2,CASSLNPWTGEQYF,TGTGCCAGCAGCTTAAATCCCTGGACGGGCGAGCAGTACTTC
TRBJ1-4,NA,NA,14,TRBV5-5,CASSPGTPNEKLFF,TGTGCCAGCAGCCCCGGGACACCTAATGAAAAACTGTTTTTT
TRBJ1-1,NA,many,14,TRBV5-1,CASSQTSTNTEAFF,TGCGCCAGCAGCCAGACATCTACAAACACTGAAGCTTTCTTT
TRBJ2-7,NA,many,12,TRBV7-9,CASSTLEGEQYF,TGTGCCAGCAGCACACTAGAGGGCGAGCAGTACTTC
TRBJ2-7,TRBD1,NA,15,TRBV5-4,CASSSMDRGPYEQYF,TGTGCCAGCAGCTCCATGGACAGGGGGCCTTACGAGCAGTACTTC
TRBJ1-5,NA,NA,16,TRBV6-1,CASGSLGFKSDQPQHF,TGTGCCAGCGGGTCACTCGGATTCAAGAGTGATCAGCCCCAGCATTTT
TRBJ2-1,TRBD2,NA,16,TRBV7-9,CASSPTAGGNYNEQFF,TGTGCCAGCAGCCCCACAGCGGGAGGAAACTACAATGAGCAGTTCTTC
TRBJ2-5,TRBD2,many,16,TRBV7-2,CASSPGMSGRWETQYF,TGTGCCAGCAGCCCTGGAATGAGCGGGAGATGGGAGACCCAGTACTTC
TRBJ1-2,NA,many,14,TRBV20-1,CSARGGRFEDGYTF,TGCAGTGCTAGAGGCGGACGGTTTGAGGATGGCTACACCTTC
TRBJ2-7,NA,many,14,TRBV6-1,CASSVTGEATKQYF,TGTGCCAGCAGTGTGACAGGTGAGGCTACGAAGCAGTACTTC
TRBJ2-7,NA,NA,14,TRBV7-9,CASSSGRGPDEQYF,TGTGCCAGCAGCTCAGGGAGAGGGCCCGACGAGCAGTACTTC
TRBJ2-1,TRBD2,NA,16,TRBV20-1,CSARDPSGREGNEQFF,TGCAGTGCTAGAGATCCTAGCGGGAGGGAAGGCAATGAGCAGTTCTTC
TRBJ1-3,NA,NA,14,TRBV11-2,CASSPVSSGNTIYF,TGTGCCAGCAGCCCAGTATCCTCTGGAAACACCATATATTTT
TRBJ1-1,NA,many,12,TRBV28,CAAARVNTEAFF,TGTGCCGCCGCAAGGGTGAACACTGAAGCTTTCTTT
TRBJ2-7,NA,many,11,TRBV30,CAWSFIDEQYF,TGTGCCTGGAGCTTTATAGACGAGCAGTACTTC
TRBJ2-1,NA,many,11,TRBV5-1,CASSSTNEQFF,TGCGCCAGCAGCTCAACGAATGAGCAGTTCTTC
TRBJ2-1,NA,many,14,TRBV12-3/TRBV12-4,CASRPPVGLREQFF,TGTGCCAGCAGACCCCCCGTAGGCTTGAGGGAGCAGTTCTTC
TRBJ2-3,NA,many,14,TRBV7-9,CASSSPDSTDTQYF,TGTGCCAGCAGCTCCCCGGACTCCACAGATACGCAGTATTTT
TRBJ2-2,TRBD1,NA,16,TRBV6-1,CASSRTGGVYTGELFF,TGTGCCAGCAGTAGGACAGGAGGTGTGTACACCGGGGAGCTGTTTTTT
TRBJ2-5,TRBD2,many,16,TRBV7-9,CASSLGLAEGQETQYF,TGTGCCAGCAGCCTCGGACTAGCCGAGGGGCAAGAGACCCAGTACTTC
TRBJ2-7,NA,many,16,TRBV12-3/TRBV12-4,CASSFNRRDSPYEQYF,TGTGCCAGCAGTTTTAACAGGAGAGATTCCCCCTACGAGCAGTACTTC
TRBJ1-3,NA,NA,15,TRBV6-1,CASSGTGLSGNTIYF,TGTGCCAGCAGTGGTACAGGTCTCTCTGGAAACACCATATATTTT
TRBJ2-5,NA,many,15,TRBV3-1,CASSQVDVGGETQYF,TGTGCCAGCAGCCAAGTAGACGTAGGTGGAGAGACCCAGTACTTC
TRBJ1-6,NA,many,14,TRBV11-3,CASSLGQYNSPLHF,TGTGCCAGCAGCTTAGGGCAGTATAATTCACCCCTCCACTTT
TRBJ2-3,NA,few,13,TRBV3-1,CASSQGGRSTQYF,TGTGCCAGCAGCCAAGGGGGCCGGAGTACGCAGTATTTT
TRBJ1-4,NA,many,15,TRBV6-5,CASSLTGLSNEKLFF,TGTGCCAGCAGCCTCACAGGGCTCTCGAATGAAAAACTGTTTTTT
TRBJ2-2,TRBD1,NA,16,TRBV5-1,CASSLKGTGGSGELFF,TGCGCCAGCAGCCTAAAAGGGACAGGGGGATCCGGGGAGCTGTTTTTT
TRBJ2-7,TRBD1,many,14,TRBV20-1,CSARAGTGAHEQYF,TGCAGTGCTAGAGCCGGGACAGGGGCCCACGAGCAGTACTTC
TRBJ1-2,NA,NA,17,TRBV28,CASSLPPGAGNYYGCTF,TGTGCCAGCAGTCTCCCCCCCGGGGCGGGTAATTACTATGGCTGCACCTTC
TRBJ2-1,NA,few,13,TRBV5-1,CASSVGDYNEQFF,TGCGCCAGCAGCGTCGGGGACTACAATGAGCAGTTCTTC
TRBJ1-3,TRBD1,many,15,TRBV27,CASRSYRGSGNTIYF,TGTGCCAGCAGATCCTACAGGGGGAGTGGAAACACCATATATTTT
TRBJ1-5,NA,many,13,TRBV11-2,CASSLVGVQPQHF,TGTGCCAGCAGTCTGGTAGGGGTTCAGCCCCAGCATTTT
TRBJ1-1,NA,many,16,TRBV6-2/TRBV6-3,CASKPPGGARNTEAFF,TGTGCCAGCAAACCCCCCGGGGGAGCGAGGAACACTGAAGCTTTCTTT
TRBJ2-3,NA,few,16,TRBV20-1,CSARDLVGPRADTQYF,TGCAGTGCTAGAGATTTGGTGGGACCAAGAGCAGATACGCAGTATTTT
TRBJ2-7,NA,many,17,TRBV10-3,CAISEPPPRIPSYEQYF,TGTGCCATCAGTGAACCCCCACCCCGAATACCCTCCTACGAGCAGTACTTC
TRBJ2-5,NA,NA,16,TRBV6-1,CASGENPRVSQETQYF,TGTGCCAGCGGTGAAAACCCGCGAGTATCCCAAGAGACCCAGTACTTC
TRBJ2-5,TRBD2,many,15,TRBV5-1,CASSLAPSGQETQYF,TGCGCCAGCAGCTTGGCTCCTAGCGGACAAGAGACCCAGTACTTC
TRBJ2-1,TRBD1,NA,14,TRBV5-5,CASSLGQGIHEQFF,TGTGCCAGCAGCTTGGGACAGGGGATCCATGAGCAGTTCTTC
TRBJ2-2,TRBD2,many,15,TRBV2,CATLGTSGNGGELFF,TGTGCCACCCTCGGGACTAGCGGGAATGGCGGGGAGCTGTTTTTT
TRBJ1-1,NA,many,13,TRBV10-3,CAISPGLNTEAFF,TGTGCCATCAGTCCTGGACTGAACACTGAAGCTTTCTTT
TRBJ1-5,NA,NA,20,TRBV19,CASSPTFRDGVRRGNQPQHF,TGTGCCAGTAGCCCCACGTTCCGGGACGGGGTGAGACGGGGCAATCAGCCCCAGCATTTT
TRBJ2-3,TRBD2,many,13,TRBV20-1,CSARASGADTQYF,TGCAGTGCTAGAGCCAGCGGGGCAGATACGCAGTATTTT